This T cell receptor beta chain was recovered during a study of shared clonotypes between healthy human individuals. Method: immunoSEQ multiplex PCR; TCRdb's copy keeps in-frame clones and lacks some. The table lists 450,000 to 600,000 clones, about four fifths of them singletons. V was clipped by 6 bases and J by 7 bases, with 12 bases between them. The germline V gene has CDR1 MDHEN and CDR2 SYDVKM. This CDR3 comprises 13 residues. Input material: PBMCs. The chain is built from TRBV28 and TRBJ1-4; no reliable D call. The TCR originated in a woman aged 35 to 49 in good health. Some clones in this sample may be carry-over from other donors' samples. The chain's CDR3 is CASSRARIEKLFF. CDR3 bases: TGTGCCAGCAGCCGAGCCAGAATTGAAAAACTGTTTTTT.